Sequencing of this T cell receptor beta chain was carried out in a study of CD8 T cells in ankylosing spondylitis. This clonotype has at least ten counts. TCRdb re-called the 5' RACE reads through MiXCR, storing one row per CDR3 protein. The sample carries some 140,000 distinct CDR3 sequences, 6% to 8.5% recorded once. Unmatched junction bases numbered 6, after V lost 0 bases and J lost 7 bases. This CDR3 comprises 14 residues. Germline V CDR1 and CDR2: LGHNA, YSLEER. The sample taken for sequencing was blood, either unsorted or a sorted T cell fraction (not recorded which). The chain uses TRBV4-3 and TRBJ2-7, with 7 bases identical to TRBD2. The source of this sequence is a female donor with ankylosing spondylitis or in good health (not recorded which). CDR3 bases: TGCGCCAGCAGCCAAGAAGAGGGGAGGGGAGAGCAGTACTTC. As protein: CASSQEEGRGEQYF.